This passage covers 27 T cell receptor beta chains from one sample sequenced in a study of patients and donors after allogeneic stem cell transplantation. TCRdb analysed the RT-PCR reads with MiXCR anew, one entry per CDR3 protein. The sample has over 200,000 distinct CDR3 sequences; around two fifths are singletons. Sample: blood, either unsorted or a sorted T cell fraction (not recorded which). The receptors come from a human donor who was either an allogeneic HSCT recipient or a stem cell or donor lymphocyte infusion donor (not recorded which). It is not recorded whose cells these are; they may come from a transplant donor.

This clonotype was seen more than once but under ten times. V usage is TRBV4-1 and J usage is TRBJ2-7, with 11 nucleotides matching TRBD1. This CDR3 comprises 15 residues. J was trimmed by 3 bases and V by 4 bases; bases with no gene match: 5. Germline loops: CDR1 MGHRA, CDR2 YSYEKL. The CDR3 DNA reads as TGCGCCAGCAGCCCGCAAGGGACAGGGGGCTACGAGCAGTACTTC. Encoded protein: CASSPQGTGGYEQYF.

The rearrangement joins TRBV6-6 to TRBJ2-7; D unclear. The CDR3 is made up of 14 amino acids. The germline V and J ends were trimmed by 0 bases and 1 base, with 7 bases remaining between them. CDR1 is MNHNY and CDR2 is SVGAGI in the germline V gene (reference sequence). The CDR3 DNA reads as TGTGCCAGCAGTTACTCCTGGGGATCCTACGAGCAGTACTTC. Residues: CASSYSWGSYEQYF.

CDR3 residues: CASSEPGANVLTF. DNA of the CDR3: TGTGCCAGCAGCGAGCCTGGGGCCAACGTCCTGACTTTC. The rearrangement joins TRBV9 to TRBJ2-6; D not resolved. V was trimmed by 3 bases and J by 2 bases, leaving 3 bases between them. The CDR3 runs 13 residues. Germline lookup yields CDR1 SGDLS and CDR2 YYNGEE.

The genes are TRBV5-4 and TRBJ2-1; 8 bases agree with TRBD2. Trimming took 5 bases from V and 4 from J; bases not matched to a gene: 17. The CDR3 is made up of 18 amino acids. Germline V lookup: CDR1 SGHNT, CDR2 YYREEE (reference sequence). DNA for the CDR3: TGTGCCAGCAGTCAACCCCTTGCGGGGGGTATGGAGTACAATGAGCAGTTCTTC. Translating it yields CASSQPLAGGMEYNEQFF.

This clonotype was recorded a few times. The chain carries TRBV25-1 and TRBJ1-2; no definite D call. The CDR3 sequence is 15 residues long. Trimming cost V 2 bases and J 5 bases, with 15 bases left between them. Germline V lookup: CDR1 MGHDK, CDR2 SYGVNS. The CDR3 coding sequence is TGTGCCAGCAGTGAAGGGGTGGCAGGCCCTTATGGCTACACCTTC. Its translation: CASSEGVAGPYGYTF.

The table lists this clonotype with a few counts. The rearrangement links TRBV12-3 or TRBV12-4 to TRBJ1-1; D is unresolved. V was clipped by 3 bases and J by 0 bases, with 8 bases between them. This CDR3 spans 14 amino acids. Here the CDR3 DNA reads TGTGCCAGCAGTTTTTCGTTACTGAACACTGAAGCTTTCTTT. Protein: CASSFSLLNTEAFF.

This clonotype was counted between two and nine times. This chain connects TRBV5-1 to TRBJ1-2; TRBD1 aligns across 9 bases. With 1 base clipped from V and 4 bases from J, the junction kept 5 bases outside the gene matches. This CDR3 is built from 15 residues. From germline, CDR1 is SGHRS and CDR2 YFSETQ. CDR3 amino acids: CASSLRPGQGYGYTF. The CDR3 nucleotides read TGCGCCAGCAGCTTGAGGCCGGGACAGGGCTATGGCTACACCTTC. The whole variable domain, remainder taken from reference TRBV5-1 and TRBJ1-2, is KAGVTQTPRYLIKTRGQQVTLSCSPISGHRSVSWYQQTPGQGLQFLFEYFSETQRNKGNFPGRFSGRQFSNSRSEMNVSTLELGDSALYLCASSLRPGQGYGYTFGSGTRLTVV.

The chain couples TRBV12-3 or TRBV12-4 to TRBJ1-5; 7 bases match TRBD1. J gave up 0 bases and V 1 base, and 9 bases lay outside the gene matches. There are 18 residues in the CDR3. DNA of the CDR3: TGTGCCAGCAGTTTAGGCCGACAGGGAAGATATAGCAATCAGCCCCAGCATTTT. This sequence encodes CASSLGRQGRYSNQPQHF.

The chain carries TRBV7-9 and TRBJ1-6; no definite D call. V was pared by 5 bases and J by 9 bases, with 17 bases between. Germline CDR1 is SEHNR and CDR2 is FQNEAQ (reference sequence). This CDR3 region has 15 residues. For the CDR3, the DNA is TGTGCCAGCAGCCCATTGAGCGTCAGTGGTTCACCCCTCCACTTT. Its translation is CASSPLSVSGSPLHF. Full variable domain (missing parts from reference TRBV7-9 and TRBJ1-6): DTGVSQNPRHKITKRGQNVTFRCDPISEHNRLYWYRQTLGQGPEFLTYFQNEAQLEKSRLLSDRFSAERPKGSFSTLEIQRTEQGDSAMYLCASSPLSVSGSPLHFGNGTRLTVT.

The V and J genes are TRBV28 and TRBJ1-1, with unresolved D. CDR1 is MDHEN, CDR2 SYDVKM, per germline. The V end was cut by 7 bases, the J end by 1 base, with 31 bases between. This CDR3 contains 20 residues. CDR3 loop: CASTSPTVGVPLYPNTEAFF. CDR3 coding DNA: TGTGCCAGCACCTCTCCGACGGTCGGGGTGCCTTTATACCCGAACACTGAAGCTTTCTTT.

This rearrangement joins TRBV12-3 or TRBV12-4 to TRBJ2-3; D not certain. Trimming took off 3 bases at V and 5 bases at J, with 15 bases between the two ends. The CDR3 is 15 residues long. CDR3 nucleotide sequence: TGTGCCAGCAGTTTTTCAGGATGGGTCGGAGATACGCAGTATTTT. Translated: CASSFSGWVGDTQYF.

The rearrangement links TRBV10-3 to TRBJ1-1, with a possible D match to TRBD1 (5 bases). V was cut by 6 bases and J by 5 bases, with 16 bases left in between. Germline V gene lookup returns CDR1 ENHRY and CDR2 SYGVKD. The CDR3 has 14 amino acids. CDR3: CAIRGRGAGTEAFF. CDR3 DNA sequence: TGTGCCATCAGGGGAAGGGGCGCGGGAACTGAAGCTTTCTTT.

V usage is TRBV3-1 and J usage is TRBJ2-1; perhaps TRBD1 as D (5 bases). Germline V gene sequence: CDR1 LGHDT, CDR2 YNNKEL (reference sequence). The CDR3 is 15 residues long. Trimming left V 4 bases short and J 6 bases short, with 16 bases between. CDR3 bases: TGTGCCAGCAGCCGTTCAGGGATGTCGGGCAATGAGCAGTTCTTC. Residues: CASSRSGMSGNEQFF.

J is TRBJ2-7 and V is TRBV29-1; perhaps D is TRBD1 or TRBD2 (6 bases each). CDR3 size: 14 residues. Between the trimmed V and J ends, which lost 7 bases and 0 bases, there was a span of 16 bases. Germline lookup yields CDR1 SQVTM and CDR2 ANQGSEA. The CDR3 reads CSAGGGRLSYEQYF. CDR3 coding DNA: TGCAGCGCTGGAGGGGGACGTCTCTCCTACGAGCAGTACTTC.

The chain joins TRBV14 to TRBJ1-5, with D unresolved. This CDR3 is built from 14 residues. The germline V gene encodes CDR1 SGHDN and CDR2 FVKESK. The V and J ends lost 1 base and 7 bases respectively, with 11 bases between them. As DNA, the CDR3 is TGTGCCAGCAGCCAAGCTCGTGGGTGGCAGCCCCAGCATTTT. Amino acid sequence: CASSQARGWQPQHF.

This clonotype occurred a few times. The V gene is TRBV10-3, the J gene TRBJ1-5, with 8 bases that match TRBD1. CDR3 length: 14 amino acids. Per germline, CDR1 ENHRY and CDR2 SYGVKD. J gave up 4 bases and V 6 bases, and 5 bases lay outside the gene matches. The CDR3 loop is CAISSDRVNQPQHF. The CDR3 nucleotides are TGTGCCATCAGCTCGGACAGGGTGAATCAGCCCCAGCATTTT.

The chain is built from TRBV5-4 and TRBJ2-1; D ambiguous. In germline, CDR1 is SGHNT, CDR2 YYREEE (reference sequence). This CDR3 spans 16 amino acids. The V gene lost 4 bases and the J gene lost 0 bases, with 14 bases spanning the gap. In nucleotides, the CDR3 is TGTGCCAGCAGCCCGATTGACTCTGACTCCTACAATGAGCAGTTCTTC. It translates to CASSPIDSDSYNEQFF. The full variable domain, rest sourced from reference TRBV5-4 and TRBJ2-1, is ETGVTQSPTHLIKTRGQQVTLRCSSQSGHNTVSWYQQALGQGPQFIFQYYREEENGRGNFPPRFSGLQFPNYSSELNVNALELDDSALYLCASSPIDSDSYNEQFFGPGTRLTVL.

The V gene is TRBV7-2, the J gene TRBJ2-2; D perhaps matches TRBD1 (6 bases). The CDR3 loop spans 16 amino acids. V lost 7 bases to trimming and J lost 5 bases, with 20 bases between them. Germline assignment: CDR1 SGHTA and CDR2 FQGNSA. As DNA, the CDR3 is TGTGCCAGCACAGGGGAACTTACAGAGGCGACCGGGGAGCTGTTTTTT. Translation: CASTGELTEATGELFF.

This clonotype has just a few counts. This chain uses TRBV7-8 with TRBJ1-2; a possible D gene is TRBD1 (5 bases). The CDR3 sequence is 14 residues long. The V and J ends lost 6 bases and 3 bases respectively, with 14 bases between them. Germline loops: CDR1 SGHVS, CDR2 FQNEAQ. CDR3 DNA sequence: TGTGCCAGCAGTTGGATGCAGGGCCACTATGGCTACACCTTC. Translation: CASSWMQGHYGYTF.

This clonotype was detected only once. This sequence joins TRBV9 and TRBJ1-2, with D maybe TRBD1 (5 bases). The germline gives CDR1 SGDLS, CDR2 YYNGEE. CDR3 size: 14 residues. V lost 4 bases to trimming and J lost 5 bases, with 15 bases between them. CDR3 protein: CASSPGRMSYGYTF. The CDR3 DNA follows: TGTGCCAGCAGCCCGGGACGGATGAGTTATGGCTACACCTTC.

The rearrangement joins TRBV12-3 or TRBV12-4 to TRBJ1-1; no firm D call. The germline V and J ends were trimmed by 5 bases and 7 bases, with 8 bases remaining between them. This CDR3 comprises 11 residues. The CDR3 DNA follows: TGTGCCAGCAGTCCGCGGGGTGAAGCTTTCTTT. Its protein is CASSPRGEAFF.

The chain is built from TRBV4-3 and TRBJ1-6; D gene ambiguous. This CDR3 contains 15 residues. V gave up 0 bases and J gave up 7 bases, with 10 bases separating them. Germline V CDR1 and CDR2: LGHNA, YSLEER. In DNA form, the CDR3 reads TGCGCCAGCAGCCAAGAACCAGTGAGCAATTCACCCCTCCACTTT. Amino acids: CASSQEPVSNSPLHF.

This sequence joins TRBV5-1 and TRBJ1-2; TRBD1 is a possible D gene (6 bases). This CDR3 is built from 12 residues. Trimming took off 3 bases at V and 8 bases at J, with 11 bases between the two ends. Germline lookup yields CDR1 SGHRS and CDR2 YFSETQ. CDR3 nucleotides: TGCGCCAGCAGCTCTACAGGGTGGGGCTACACCTTC. It yields the protein CASSSTGWGYTF.

V and J are TRBV2 and TRBJ2-3, with D hard to call. Trimming took off 4 bases at V and 0 bases at J, with 2 bases between the two ends. The CDR3 has 12 amino acids. Germline values: CDR1 SNHLY, CDR2 FYNNEI. The CDR3 coding sequence is TGTGCCAGCAGTGCTAGCACAGATACGCAGTATTTT. It is translated as CASSASTDTQYF.

This clonotype was detected a few times. The V call is TRBV12-3 or TRBV12-4, the J call TRBJ1-6; D unclear. V dropped 6 bases and J dropped 7 bases, with 10 bases sitting between them. This CDR3 contains 13 residues. Here the CDR3 reads CASSPVLNSPLHF. As DNA, the CDR3 is TGTGCCAGCAGCCCAGTCTTGAATTCACCCCTCCACTTT.

The chain links TRBV5-5 to TRBJ1-5; D is possibly TRBD1 (5 bases). The CDR3 runs 14 residues. Trimming left V 3 bases short and J 6 bases short, with 13 bases between. The germline V gene encodes CDR1 SGHKS and CDR2 YYEKEE (reference sequence). The CDR3 is CASSSEGRAQPQHF. For the CDR3, the DNA is TGTGCCAGCAGCTCGGAGGGCAGGGCTCAGCCCCAGCATTTT.

A few counts support this clonotype. CDR3 coding DNA: TGTGCCAGCTCGACGATAGGGGGGGCGAATCAGCCCCAGCATTTT. Translating gives CASSTIGGANQPQHF. V gene TRBV18 combines with J gene TRBJ1-5; a possible D gene is TRBD1 (6 bases). Germline V CDR1 and CDR2: KGHSH, LQKENI. V lost 6 bases and J 4 bases, leaving 16 bases between the germline ends. The length of the CDR3 is 15 residues.